Listed here is a single T cell receptor (beta chain). Patients of the Seattle cohort, enrolled during active infection, were followed longitudinally. The germline CDR1 and CDR2 sequences are LNHDA and SQIVND (reference sequence). The CDR3 has 18 amino acids. V was shortened by 4 bases and J by 3 bases, with 22 bases between the two germline ends. Clones were read by immunoSEQ multiplex PCR, and TCRdb kept only the in-frame ones, dropping some. This table holds 150,000 to 200,000 clones, more than 75% found once. The sample comes from a study of blood T cell repertoires in COVID-19. Overall study context: Sample material is recorded as cDNA or gDNA derived from T cells, B-cell-depleted T cells, or PBMCs.

The material sequenced was peripheral blood. The chain combines TRBV19 with TRBJ1-5; D might be TRBD1 (5 bases). The clonotype originates from a person aged 70 to 85 with COVID-19, enrolled during active disease. As DNA, the CDR3 is TGTGCCAGTAGTACCCGGAGGGGAGGGAGTATACCCAATCAGCCCCAGCATTTT. Amino acids: CASSTRRGGSIPNQPQHF.